Listed here are 20 T cell receptor beta chains from one sample, sequenced in a study of early T cells in non-severe SARS-CoV-2 infection. One entry per CDR3 protein, called by TCRdb with MiXCR from the 5' RACE reads. The sample has over 45,000 distinct CDR3 sequences, about 11% seen once. Material: whole blood. All receptors come from an adult who was a healthcare worker with PCR-confirmed SARS-CoV-2 infection or an uninfected control (not recorded which).

As concerns this clonotype: It may be a read error: a sequence one base away is much more abundant. J is TRBJ1-1 and V is TRBV6-6; tentative D call: TRBD1 (6 bases). V shed 7 bases and J shed 12 bases, with 15 bases lying between them. Germline V gene sequence: CDR1 MNHNY, CDR2 SVGAGI (reference sequence). CDR3 length: 11 amino acids. The CDR3 nucleotides read TGTGCCAGCAAGTGGACCGGGACAACTTTCTTT. It yields the protein CASKWTGTTFF.

This sequence joins TRBV27 and TRBJ2-1; maybe TRBD2 (5 bases). Germline assignment: CDR1 MNHEY and CDR2 SMNVEV (reference sequence). The V end lost 0 bases, the J end lost 5 bases, and 11 bases lay between the germline ends. The CDR3 has 15 residues. Here the CDR3 DNA reads TGTGCCAGCAGTTTATCTAGCGAGGGCCACAATGAGCAGTTCTTC. Its protein product is CASSLSSEGHNEQFF.

This clonotype was detected ten times or more. DNA for the CDR3: TGTGCCAGCAGCTCAAATAGGGGCAGCGTTTACGGGCAAGAGACCCAGTACTTC. Its protein product is CASSSNRGSVYGQETQYF. The chain is built from TRBV7-9 and TRBJ2-5; D may be TRBD1 (5 bases). Germline CDR1 is SEHNR and CDR2 is FQNEAQ (reference sequence). The CDR3 spans 18 residues. Deletions cut 4 bases from V and 2 bases from J, with 23 bases between.

This clonotype was seen repeatedly, ten times or more. This chain uses TRBV7-2 with TRBJ2-1; 7 bases align to TRBD1. The V and J ends lost 6 bases and 10 bases, in that order; junction bases with no gene match: 21. CDR1 and CDR2 from the germline V gene are SGHTA and FQGNSA. This CDR3 contains 17 residues. The CDR3, as DNA: TGTGCCAGCAGTTATCGGGGACAGTCTGGGGTGGGCAAAGAGCAGTTCTTC. Its protein product is CASSYRGQSGVGKEQFF.

This clonotype occurred a few times. This rearrangement joins TRBV7-2 to TRBJ1-1; D is ambiguous. This CDR3 spans 12 amino acids. The V end was cut by 5 bases, the J end by 6 bases, with 10 bases between. Germline V lookup: CDR1 SGHTA, CDR2 FQGNSA. In DNA, the CDR3 is TGTGCCAGCAGCCATGGGTCCTCTGAAGCTTTCTTT. This translates into CASSHGSSEAFF.

The rearrangement uses TRBV12-2 and TRBJ1-3; TRBD1, as called in the table, went unchecked against the DNA. TRBV12-2 is annotated as a pseudogene. The CDR3 runs to 19 residues. CDR3 DNA sequence: TGTGCAAGTCGCCCATCTTGGGCCGGGGCCTACAGCTCTGGAAACACCATATATTTT. Protein: CASRPSWAGAYSSGNTIYF.

V is TRBV7-3 and J is TRBJ1-2; no definite D call. The ends were cut back, 0 bases at V and 2 bases at J, with 10 bases in the middle. The CDR3 is made up of 15 amino acids. The V gene's germline CDR1 is SGHTA and CDR2 FQGTGA. CDR3 DNA sequence: TGTGCCAGCAGCTTAACAACCGGGTCGAACTATGGCTACACCTTC. Amino acids: CASSLTTGSNYGYTF.

This clonotype showed up just a few times. V usage is TRBV29-1 and J usage is TRBJ2-5, with 8 positions matching TRBD2. V shed 7 bases and J 4 bases; nucleotides not matched to a gene: 5. CDR3 length equals 12 residues. Germline V gives CDR1 SQVTM, CDR2 ANQGSEA. CDR3 DNA: TGCAGCGCCCAAGCGGGAGCAGAGACCCAGTACTTC. Protein: CSAQAGAETQYF.

This clonotype was observed many times. V gene TRBV5-1 combines with J gene TRBJ2-3; 8 bases are shared with TRBD1. This CDR3 is built from 15 residues. Germline loops: CDR1 SGHRS, CDR2 YFSETQ. Trimming at V came to 3 bases and at J to 3 bases, leaving 6 bases not matched to a gene. CDR3 DNA: TGCGCCAGCAGCTCCAGACAGGGGTTTACAGATACGCAGTATTTT. Residues: CASSSRQGFTDTQYF.

This clonotype was seen only a few times. The rearrangement joins TRBV7-2 to TRBJ2-7; no clear D gene. Germline CDR1 is SGHTA and CDR2 is FQGNSA. The CDR3 is 14 residues long. The germline V and J ends were trimmed by 5 bases and 5 bases, with 16 bases remaining between them. The CDR3 nucleotides read TGTGCCAGCAGCCCCCCTCCAGCGAGACACGAGCAGTACTTC. Amino acids: CASSPPPARHEQYF.

This clonotype came up many times. The chain employs TRBV6-6 and TRBJ1-6, with TRBD1 matching 7 bases. From germline, CDR1 is MNHNY and CDR2 SVGAGI (reference sequence). V shed 7 bases and J 10 bases; nucleotides not matched to a gene: 13. This CDR3 has 15 amino acids. The CDR3 region has the DNA TGTGCCAGCATCTACCGACAGGGAGACGGATCACCCCTCCACTTT. Its protein product is CASIYRQGDGSPLHF.

This clonotype was seen a handful of times. This chain links TRBV29-1 with TRBJ2-1; D gene unclear. CDR1 and CDR2 from the germline V gene are SQVTM and ANQGSEA. This CDR3 is built from 11 residues. Trimming cost V 3 bases and J 7 bases, with 7 bases left between them. The CDR3: CSVDLRNEQFF. The CDR3, as DNA: TGCAGCGTTGATTTACGGAATGAGCAGTTCTTC.

Only a few counts were recorded for this clonotype. The J gene is TRBJ2-3, the V gene TRBV5-6, with D tentatively TRBD2 (6 bases). This CDR3 has 15 residues. Between the trimmed V and J ends, which lost 4 bases and 8 bases, there was a span of 20 bases. Germline CDR1 reads SGHDT; CDR2 reads YYEEEE. The CDR3 protein is CASSPPALRGATQYF. CDR3 DNA sequence: TGTGCCAGCAGCCCCCCCGCGCTACGCGGGGCTACGCAGTATTTT.

This clonotype occurred many times. This sequence joins TRBV2 and TRBJ2-7, with D possibly TRBD1 on 5 matching bases. V lost 3 bases and J lost 6, with 12 bases in between. Germline values: CDR1 SNHLY, CDR2 FYNNEI. This CDR3 is built from 13 residues. DNA for the CDR3: TGTGCCAGCAGTGATACAGGCGCGTCCGAGCAGTACTTC. This encodes CASSDTGASEQYF.

The chain links TRBV29-1 to TRBJ2-3, with D maybe TRBD1 (5 bases). The CDR3 runs to 12 residues. V was trimmed by 2 bases and J by 4 bases, leaving 7 bases between them. From germline, CDR1 is SQVTM and CDR2 ANQGSEA. The CDR3 sequence: CSVESRADTQYF. CDR3 coding DNA: TGCAGCGTTGAATCCAGGGCAGATACGCAGTATTTT.

The chain combines TRBV3-1 with TRBJ2-4; 13 nucleotides agree with TRBD2. The length of the CDR3 is 20 residues. Germline-derived CDR1 and CDR2 are LGHDT and YNNKEL (reference sequence). With 4 bases clipped from V and 2 bases from J, the junction kept 14 bases outside the gene matches. The CDR3 coding sequence is TGTGCCAGCAGCCCAGGACTAGCGGGAGTGTGGCGGGAGCCCAAAAACATTCAGTACTTC. Protein sequence: CASSPGLAGVWREPKNIQYF.

The chain links TRBV7-8 to TRBJ2-2; 8 bases line up with TRBD2. J lost 5 bases, V lost 3 bases, and 5 bases had no gene match. CDR1 SGHVS and CDR2 FQNEAQ come from the germline V gene. This CDR3 has 15 amino acids. The CDR3 protein is CASSFSGTGTGELFF. CDR3 coding DNA: TGTGCCAGCAGCTTTAGCGGGACCGGGACCGGGGAGCTGTTTTTT.

This clonotype has more than one count but fewer than ten. CDR3 DNA sequence: TGTGCCAGCAGCCGTAGCGTCGATACGCAGTATTTT. Its protein is CASSRSVDTQYF. J is TRBJ2-3 and V is TRBV11-2; weak D call: TRBD2 (5 bases). Between the trimmed V and J ends, which lost 5 bases and 6 bases, there was a span of 9 bases. The CDR3 is 12 residues long. Germline lookup yields CDR1 SGHAT and CDR2 FQNNGV.

This clonotype showed up many times. The J gene is TRBJ2-7, the V gene TRBV5-4; no firm D call. This CDR3 has 13 residues. Germline assignment: CDR1 SGHNT and CDR2 YYREEE (reference sequence). The V gene lost 0 bases and the J gene lost 11 bases, with 15 bases spanning the gap. In DNA, the CDR3 is TGTGCCAGCAGCTTGGCCGGGTCGACAACGGAGTACTTC. Translation gives CASSLAGSTTEYF.

The table lists this clonotype with a few counts. J is TRBJ1-1 and V is TRBV3-1, with TRBD1 matching 11 bases. CDR1 and CDR2 (germline): LGHDT, YNNKEL (reference sequence). With V trimmed by 0 bases and J by 10 bases, 4 bases remained unmatched. The CDR3 extends over 14 amino acids. CDR3: CASSQEGTGGRAFF. DNA for the CDR3: TGTGCCAGCAGCCAAGAGGGGACAGGGGGTCGAGCTTTCTTT. Full variable domain (outside the CDR3, taken from reference TRBV3-1 and TRBJ1-1): DTAVSQTPKYLVTQMGNDKSIKCEQNLGHDTMYWYKQDSKKFLKIMFSYNNKELIINETVPNRFSPKSPDKAHLNLHINSLELGDSAVYFCASSQEGTGGRAFFGQGTRLTVV.